The source of this T cell receptor beta chain is a study of low-dose radiotherapy and immunotherapy resistance in tumors. Study-level background: With fractions of 0.5 Gy given every 2 weeks, Cohort 1 accumulated a total of 6.5 Gy. Over 26 weeks, cohort 2 got 1 Gy every two weeks, reaching 13 Gy. Treatment included intravenous cyclophosphamide dosed at 200 mg/m2 every two weeks, one day before radiation and immunotherapy.

The time point here: before trial treatment. The treatment that donors received included nivolumab, ipilimumab, aspirin, low-dose cyclophosphamide and low-dose radiotherapy. Alpha- and beta-chain coverage of first-strand cDNA came from TRAV- and TRBV-specific primers. It was with a constant-region primer and a V-primer adapter that TCRs were amplified over around 18 PCR cycles. TCRdb fed the reads into MiXCR, producing one record per CDR3 protein. The data contain tens of thousands of distinct CDR3 sequences, about 23% of them singletons. CDR1 and CDR2 (germline): DFQATT, SNEGSKA (reference sequence). V lost 4 bases and J lost 6; bases outside the gene matches: 5. The CDR3 runs 13 residues. This clonotype was picked up many times.

This receptor was identified in a male donor with prostate cancer. Material: PBMCs, obtained before treatment. V gene TRBV20-1 combines with J gene TRBJ1-4, with 7 bases fitting TRBD1. The CDR3 spells CSAKTGIDEKLFF. CDR3 DNA sequence: TGCAGTGCTAAGACAGGGATTGATGAAAAACTGTTTTTT.